This T cell receptor (beta chain) came from a study of molecular identifiers for immune sequencing clone quantification. Methods described previously were used for bulk TCR libraries, and listed TCR primers were applied. TCRdb reprocessed the PCR reads with MiXCR, giving one entry per CDR3 protein. The table lists over 60,000 distinct CDR3 sequences, roughly a fifth of them singletons. Details on this clonotype: As yet, its antigen is unknown. This clone may be a read error of a much larger clone one base away.

Whole-study results and caveats: Should identical TCR molecules share a barcode, the sizes of highly expanded clones could be underestimated.

From around 20,000 to 1,000,000 sorted cells, naive CD8 libraries were generated with 10%, 30% or 50% RNA. Naive CD8 T cells were FACS-sorted by CD8+CD4-CCR7+CD45RA+ markers. The sequence derives from a human donor in good health. Some libraries in this study had Jurkat cell RNA spiked in. The sequencing sample was made of naive CD8+ T cells from blood, with Jurkat cell RNA spiked in. Described subset: FACS-sorted CD8+CD4-CCR7+CD45RA+ naive T cells.

CDR3 DNA: TGTGCCAGCAGCCCAACTAGCGGGGGGGCCGATGAGCAGTTCTTC. It codes for CASSPTSGGADEQFF. V is TRBV7-9 and J is TRBJ2-1, with 13 bases lining up with TRBD2. This CDR3 is 15 amino acids long. Germline-derived CDR1 and CDR2 are SEHNR and FQNEAQ (reference sequence). The V segment lost 5 bases and the J segment 8 bases; nucleotides outside the gene matches: 6. The full variable domain, with the rest looked up from reference TRBV7-9 and TRBJ2-1, is DTGVSQNPRHKITKRGQNVTFRCDPISEHNRLYWYRQTLGQGPEFLTYFQNEAQLEKSRLLSDRFSAERPKGSFSTLEIQRTEQGDSAMYLCASSPTSGGADEQFFGPGTRLTVL.